Each of the 12 T cell receptor beta chains below was sequenced from the same sample in a study of beta chain features in type 1 diabetes. Study-level findings and limits: Shorter TCRB CDR3s, moderately but significantly so, marked every one of the four CD4+ subsets in Type 1 diabetes patients.

Their specific antigens are unknown. Expressed TCRB transcripts were sequenced because the entire RNA isolate underwent reverse transcription. Sequenced by immunoSEQ multiplex PCR; TCRdb stores in-frame clones only, minus some. The data hold a few hundred thousand clones, with around 13% observed a single time. Material: naive CD4+ T cells from blood. Source of these receptors: a man aged 25 to 40 with type 1 diabetes.

This clone has only a few counts. The chain joins TRBV11-2 to TRBJ2-7; 8 positions agree with TRBD1. V lost 1 base and J lost 3; bases outside the gene matches: 2. The CDR3 covers 14 residues. Germline V gene lookup returns CDR1 SGHAT and CDR2 FQNNGV. CDR3 DNA: TGTGCCAGCAGCTTAGGGACAGGGATCTACGAGCAGTACTTC. As protein: CASSLGTGIYEQYF.

A few counts support this clone. The chain carries TRBV9 and TRBJ2-1; 7 nucleotides align to TRBD1. The junction had 10 bases not matched to a gene; V was cut back by 3 bases and J by 4 bases. The CDR3 is 16 residues long. The germline gives CDR1 SGDLS, CDR2 YYNGEE. In DNA, the CDR3 is TGTGCCAGCAGCGCTGACGACAGACAGGGTTACAATGAGCAGTTCTTC. Its translation is CASSADDRQGYNEQFF.

This clone turned up a few times. This rearrangement joins TRBV9 to TRBJ2-7, with 11 bases fitting TRBD2. CDR1 is SGDLS and CDR2 is YYNGEE in the germline V gene. V dropped 4 bases and J dropped 1; count of bases not matched to a gene: 7. CDR3 size: 16 residues. The CDR3 is CASSPLSGRASYEQYF. In nucleotides, the CDR3 is TGTGCCAGCAGCCCCCTTAGCGGGAGGGCGTCCTACGAGCAGTACTTC.

This clone was recorded a few times. The chain combines TRBV7-9 with TRBJ2-5; D is uncertain. Germline CDR1 is SEHNR and CDR2 is FQNEAQ (reference sequence). V shed 2 bases and J shed 2 bases, with 9 bases lying between them. The CDR3 spans 14 residues. The CDR3 here is CASSLSPVQETQYF. The CDR3 DNA reads as TGTGCCAGCAGCTTATCCCCAGTACAAGAGACCCAGTACTTC.

The rearrangement uses TRBV29-1 and TRBJ2-1; D is ambiguous. Germline CDR1 and CDR2: SQVTM and ANQGSEA. V was pared by 6 bases and J by 6 bases, with 9 bases between. CDR3 size: 11 residues. The CDR3 region has the DNA TGCAGCGTAGCGACCAGCAATGAGCAGTTCTTC. Translated, it gives CSVATSNEQFF.

This chain uses TRBV27 with TRBJ2-1; TRBD2 matches 10 bases. V lost 5 bases to trimming and J lost 7 bases; unmatched junction nucleotides: 11. This CDR3 has 16 amino acids. In germline, CDR1 is MNHEY, CDR2 SMNVEV (reference sequence). CDR3 sequence (DNA): TGTGCCAGCAGTCCTCGGACTAGCGGTGGACGGAATGAGCAGTTCTTC. Its translation: CASSPRTSGGRNEQFF.

Only a few counts were recorded for this clone. The V call is TRBV10-3, the J call TRBJ1-1; D is unclear. Germline values: CDR1 ENHRY, CDR2 SYGVKD. The CDR3 contains 14 residues. The V and J ends lost 0 bases and 7 bases respectively, with 12 bases between them. For the CDR3, the DNA is TGTGCCATCAGTGAGTCTAGAGGGTACCTTGAAGCTTTCTTT. This gives the protein CAISESRGYLEAFF.

The chain combines TRBV6-4 with TRBJ2-3; D is ambiguous. The germline CDR1 and CDR2 sequences are MRHNA and SNTAGT. The CDR3 length is 13 residues. The ends were cut back, 2 bases at V and 10 bases at J, with 13 bases in the middle. The CDR3 coding sequence is TGTGCCAGCAGTGACCAGGCATCCCGGTCGCAGTATTTT. Residues: CASSDQASRSQYF.

Turning to this clone: The sample has other DNA sequences that encode this CDR3 too. V and J are TRBV19 and TRBJ2-7, with 7 bases aligning to TRBD1. Germline-derived CDR1 and CDR2 are LNHDA and SQIVND (reference sequence). V was clipped by 5 bases and J by 0 bases; unmatched bases: 4. The CDR3 runs 14 residues. The CDR3 here is CASSRGQVSYEQYF. In DNA form, the CDR3 reads TGTGCCAGTAGTCGCGGACAGGTCTCCTACGAGCAGTACTTC.

This clone has a handful of counts. The chain joins TRBV6-5 to TRBJ2-1; 11 bases align to TRBD2. This CDR3 contains 15 residues. Germline CDR1 is MNHEY and CDR2 is SVGAGI. V lost 6 bases to trimming and J lost 8 bases; unmatched junction nucleotides: 9. CDR3 in DNA: TGTGCCAGCAGATCGGTTCTAGCGGGAGGCGATGAGCAGTTCTTC. Residues: CASRSVLAGGDEQFF.

This clone has just a few counts. This chain joins TRBV23-1 and TRBJ2-7; 9 nucleotides line up with TRBD2. TRBV23-1 belongs to the ORF category, with a function that is uncertain. With V trimmed by 6 bases and J by 4 bases, 13 bases remained unmatched. The CDR3 has 16 residues. CDR3 bases: TGCGCCAGCAGAAACGCCAAGCGGGGGGCCAGATACGAGCAGTACTTC. Amino acids: CASRNAKRGARYEQYF.

This clone appeared a few times. The chain combines TRBV14 with TRBJ2-7, with D perhaps TRBD1 (6 bases). The CDR3 extends over 14 amino acids. V was cut by 1 base and J by 6 bases, with 13 bases left in between. CDR1 is SGHDN, CDR2 FVKESK, per germline. This CDR3 reads CASSQGLTGTEQYF. CDR3 bases: TGTGCCAGCAGCCAAGGCCTAACAGGGACCGAGCAGTACTTC.